A selection of T cell receptor beta chains follows, all from one sample in a study of OX40 agonist ivuxolimab in advanced cancers. Profiling relied on immunoSEQ multiplex PCR, and the TCRdb table lists in-frame clones only, not all of them. The sample holds about 80,000 clones, 94% seen once. The starting material was CD4+ or CD8+ T cells sorted from blood, obtained in a trial of the OX40 agonist ivuxolimab. Receptor source: an adult with an advanced solid tumor such as melanoma, head and neck, liver or kidney cancer. CDR3s include the opening cysteine and the closing phenylalanine or tryptophan. D genes are given only for firm matches. Rows give clone size only sometimes, using once, few, many, or a class for an expanded clone.

j_gene | abundance | v_gene | d_gene | CDR3nt | CDR3aa
TRBJ2-1 | . | TRBV7-9 | TRBD1 | TGTGCCAGCAGCTCGGACAGGAATTATGAGCAGTTCTTC | CASSSDRNYEQFF
TRBJ2-5 | . | TRBV5-6 | . | TGTGCCAGCAGTCCGCGGCGGGTACAAGAGACCCAGTACTTC | CASSPRRVQETQYF
TRBJ1-1 | . | TRBV10-3 | . | TGTGCCATCAGTGAGTCAGTTAAGGGAAACACTGAAGCTTTCTTT | CAISESVKGNTEAFF
TRBJ2-5 | . | TRBV21-1 | . | TGTGCCAGCAGCAAAGGGGAAGGGTGGGAGACCCAGTACTTC | CASSKGEGWETQYF
TRBJ1-2 | . | TRBV29-1 | . | TGCAGCGTTGTAGGGTACGGCTACACCTTC | CSVVGYGYTF
TRBJ1-1 | . | TRBV5-8 | . | TGTGCCAGCAGCTTGGCCGGGAACACTGAAGCTTTCTTT | CASSLAGNTEAFF
TRBJ1-2 | . | TRBV4-3 | . | TGCGCCAGCAGCCAAGATTCTTCGGAGGCGGGCGGCTACACCTTC | CASSQDSSEAGGYTF
TRBJ2-5 | . | TRBV7-8 | TRBD1 | TGTGCCAGCAGCCCCGGGACAGGGGGCTTTGAGACCCAGTACTTC | CASSPGTGGFETQYF
TRBJ2-2 | . | TRBV11-2 | . | TGTGCCAGCAGGGATCGCACCGGGGAGCTGTTTTTT | CASRDRTGELFF
TRBJ1-1 | . | TRBV19 | . | TGTGCCAGTAGTACACAGGTGATGAACACTGAAGCTTTCTTT | CASSTQVMNTEAFF
TRBJ1-2 | few | TRBV7-2 | . | TGTGCCAGCAGCTTAGTGCGGGGTCACAACTATGGCTACACCTTC | CASSLVRGHNYGYTF
TRBJ2-3 | . | TRBV7-3 | . | TGTGCCAGCAGCTTATCTCCAGGGCCCACAGATACGCAGTATTTT | CASSLSPGPTDTQYF
TRBJ2-1 | once | TRBV27 | TRBD2 | TGTGCCAGCAGTACTCCCGGGACTAGCGGAAACAATGAGCAGTTCTTC | CASSTPGTSGNNEQFF
TRBJ2-1 | . | TRBV27 | . | TGTGCCAGCAGTCCCTTCCCCTTAGGGTACAATGAGCAGTTCTTC | CASSPFPLGYNEQFF
TRBJ2-5 | once | TRBV4-3 | TRBD2 | TGCGCCAGCAGCCAAGGTACTAGCGGGAACCAAGAGACCCAGTACTTC | CASSQGTSGNQETQYF
TRBJ2-2 | . | TRBV27 | . | TGTGCCAGCAGTTTCAGCTACACCGGGGAGCTGTTTTTT | CASSFSYTGELFF
TRBJ2-3 | . | TRBV19 | . | TGTGCCAGTAGTCCCCACGGGGTGGTGGCAGATACGCAGTATTTT | CASSPHGVVADTQYF
TRBJ2-2 | . | TRBV9 | . | TGTGCCAGCAGTTTTAACACCGGGGAGCTGTTTTTT | CASSFNTGELFF
TRBJ1-2 | few | TRBV10-3 | TRBD1 | TGTGCCATCAGTGAGTCCCCAGGGGGCGACTATGGCTACACCTTC | CAISESPGGDYGYTF
TRBJ2-1 | . | TRBV6-1 | TRBD1 | TGTGCCAGCAGTCGAATACAGGGGGGCCAGCAGTTCTTC | CASSRIQGGQQFF
TRBJ2-2 | . | TRBV7-6 | . | TGTGCCAGCAGCTTCGGGAGCACCGGGGAGCTGTTTTTT | CASSFGSTGELFF
TRBJ1-1 | . | TRBV13 | TRBD1 | TGTGCCAGCAGCCTGGGACAGGGGAGCACTGAAGCTTTCTTT | CASSLGQGSTEAFF
TRBJ1-2 | many | TRBV12-5 | . | TGTGCTAGTGGTTTGGTTGGTGGCTACACCTTC | CASGLVGGYTF
TRBJ1-5 | . | TRBV28 | . | TGTGCCAGCAGTTTTGGGGGACAGCCCCAGCATTTT | CASSFGGQPQHF
TRBJ1-1 | . | TRBV5-1 | . | TGCGCCAGCAGCTTGGTAAGCACTGAAGCTTTCTTT | CASSLVSTEAFF
TRBJ2-7 | . | TRBV9 | . | TGTGCCAGCAGCGGTGGTGGGTCCTACGAGCGGTACTTC | CASSGGGSYERYF
TRBJ1-1 | few | TRBV30 | . | TGTGCCTGGAGTGAGGTTTTGAACACTGAAGCTTTCTTT | CAWSEVLNTEAFF
TRBJ2-6 | . | TRBV9 | TRBD1 | TGTGCCAGCAGCGGCAGACAGGGGGACTCTGGGGCCAACGTCCTGACTTTC | CASSGRQGDSGANVLTF
TRBJ2-3 | . | TRBV13 | . | TGTGCCAGCAGCCTAAGGGACGTCACAGATACGCAGTATTTT | CASSLRDVTDTQYF
TRBJ1-1 | . | TRBV6-5 | . | TGTGCCAGCAGGTCGCTAGGGAACACTGAAGCTTTCTTT | CASRSLGNTEAFF
TRBJ2-7 | . | TRBV11-2 | . | TGTGCCAGCAGCTCGAACCTGGAGGCCTACGAGCAGTACTTC | CASSSNLEAYEQYF
TRBJ2-7 | . | TRBV4-3 | . | TGCGCCAGCAGCCAGGCCCGGACGGGCTCCTACGAGCAGTACTTC | CASSQARTGSYEQYF
TRBJ2-7 | . | TRBV6-5 | . | TGTGCCAGCAGTTTTGGTAGCGTCTACGAGCAGTACTTC | CASSFGSVYEQYF
TRBJ2-3 | . | TRBV28 | . | TGTGCCAGCAGTCCGCTAAGGGGTCCTAGCACAGATACGCAGTATTTT | CASSPLRGPSTDTQYF
TRBJ2-3 | . | TRBV4-1 | TRBD2 | TGCGCCAGCAGCCAATATATCGGGACTAGCGTGGATACGCAGTATTTT | CASSQYIGTSVDTQYF
TRBJ2-7 | . | TRBV5-1 | . | TGCGCCAGCAGCTTGGCCGGAGTGCCCAGTCTTTTCTACGAGCAGTACTTC | CASSLAGVPSLFYEQYF
TRBJ2-4 | . | TRBV7-9 | . | TGTGCCAGCAGAAAACAGGGACCCCTGGAGTACTTC | CASRKQGPLEYF
TRBJ1-3 | . | TRBV7-9 | TRBD1 | TGTGCCAGCAGCTTCCAACACAGGGGGCTCGGAAACACCATATATTTT | CASSFQHRGLGNTIYF
TRBJ1-2 | . | TRBV5-6 | . | TGTGCCAGCAGCTTGGCCGTATATGGCTACACCTTC | CASSLAVYGYTF
TRBJ2-2 | . | TRBV4-3 | TRBD2 | TGCGCCAGCAGCCAAGATCTAGCGGGAGGTCCCGGGGAGCTGTTTTTT | CASSQDLAGGPGELFF
TRBJ2-1 | . | TRBV27 | TRBD2 | TGTGCCAGCAGTACCCCCGGGACTAGCGAGAATGATGAGCAGTTCTTC | CASSTPGTSENDEQFF